This TCR beta chain appears in the sequencing data of a study of cytomegalovirus exposure and HLA in healthy donors. Study outcomes and limitations: The investigators catalogued 150 to 200 TCR beta chains as cytomegalovirus-associated. Immune exposure was documented only through CMV serostatus. Among donors in an Asian-associated ancestry cluster, a later analysis reportedly found fewer N-insertions than the approximately 700-donor mean.

Researchers ran the PCR with 60 Vbeta and 13 Jbeta primers. TCRdb's copy holds only in-frame clones and misses some; the assay was immunoSEQ multiplex PCR. Of 200,000 or so clones in the sample, less than 85% were seen once. With regard to this clone: The target antigen is unknown.

Sequenced material: PBMCs. This receptor was taken from a man aged 18 to 30 in good health and CMV-seronegative.

The CDR3 protein is CASSPAQREQYF. DNA for the CDR3: TGTGCCAGCAGCCCCGCCCAGAGGGAGCAGTACTTC. The V call is TRBV7-9, the J call TRBJ2-7; no reliable D call. Germline loops: CDR1 SEHNR, CDR2 FQNEAQ (reference sequence). The CDR3 has 12 residues. V lost 5 bases to trimming and J lost 7 bases, with 12 bases between them.